The 16 T cell receptor beta chains given below trace back to one sample, sequenced in a study of CD8 T cells in Susac syndrome. The RNA input was roughly 0.45 to 1 ug, and it was reverse transcribed with random hexamers. TCRdb re-called the immunoSEQ multiplex PCR reads through MiXCR, storing one row per CDR3 protein. The sample lists roughly 140,000 distinct CDR3 sequences; around 95% were seen once. Sample: CD4+ T cells from PBMCs. All receptors come from a human donor with Susac syndrome.

The chain employs TRBV14 and TRBJ2-5; TRBD1 is a possible D gene (6 bases). The germline CDR1 and CDR2 sequences are SGHDN and FVKESK. The V end was cut by 4 bases, the J end by 4 bases, with 10 bases between. The CDR3 extends over 13 amino acids. CDR3 sequence reads: CASSRGTRETQYF. CDR3 DNA sequence: TGTGCCAGCAGCCGGGGGACAAGAGAGACCCAGTACTTC.

The rearrangement uses TRBV20-1 and TRBJ2-5; D gene uncertain. The CDR3 is 11 amino acids. V lost 7 bases and J 2 bases, leaving 8 bases between the germline ends. The germline V gene has CDR1 DFQATT and CDR2 SNEGSKA (reference sequence). The CDR3 DNA reads as TGCAGTGTAGGGCAACAAGAGACCCAGTACTTC. Translating it yields CSVGQQETQYF.

This chain connects TRBV7-2 to TRBJ2-1, with D perhaps TRBD2 (5 bases). This CDR3 has 15 amino acids. Trimming took off 5 bases at V and 3 bases at J, with 14 bases between the two ends. Germline V gives CDR1 SGHTA, CDR2 FQGNSA. CDR3 sequence (DNA): TGTGCCAGCAGCCCACCCAGGAGGAACTACAATGAGCAGTTCTTC. It translates to CASSPPRRNYNEQFF.

The V call is TRBV12-3 or TRBV12-4, the J call TRBJ1-5; no reliable D call. V was shortened by 5 bases and J by 4 bases, with 9 bases between the two germline ends. The CDR3 is made up of 13 amino acids. The DNA of the CDR3 is TGTGCCAGCAGTCCCCAGAGAAATCAGCCCCAGCATTTT. Protein product: CASSPQRNQPQHF.

The chain joins TRBV2 to TRBJ1-5, with 9 positions matching TRBD1. This CDR3 region has 15 residues. The ends lost 6 bases at V and 3 bases at J; junction bases unmatched: 6. Germline CDR1 is SNHLY and CDR2 is FYNNEI. The CDR3 sequence is CASSGDRASNQPQHF. CDR3 DNA sequence: TGTGCCAGCAGCGGGGACAGGGCCTCCAATCAGCCCCAGCATTTT.

This chain joins TRBV10-3 and TRBJ2-1, with a tentative D call TRBD1 (7 bases). The CDR3 runs 16 residues. In germline, CDR1 is ENHRY, CDR2 SYGVKD. V shed 2 bases and J shed 1 base, with 12 bases lying between them. DNA for the CDR3: TGTGCCATCAGTGAGAGGGCGGGACAGTCCTACAATGAGCAGTTCTTC. As protein: CAISERAGQSYNEQFF.

This chain uses TRBV12-3 or TRBV12-4 with TRBJ2-7; D may be TRBD1 (6 bases). The CDR3 loop spans 14 amino acids. Between the trimmed V and J ends, which lost 5 bases and 3 bases, there was a span of 14 bases. DNA for the CDR3: TGTGCCAGCAGTCTGCGGCAGGGGCGCTACGAGCAGTACTTC. Translation: CASSLRQGRYEQYF.

V usage is TRBV20-1 and J usage is TRBJ2-2; 12 positions match TRBD1. The V and J ends lost 1 base and 7 bases, in that order; junction bases with no gene match: 7. From germline, CDR1 is DFQATT and CDR2 SNEGSKA (reference sequence). The CDR3 is 16 residues long. The chain's CDR3 is CSARGGDRGLVGELFF. The CDR3 nucleotides read TGCAGTGCTAGAGGGGGGGACAGGGGGCTGGTCGGGGAGCTGTTTTTT.

This clonotype was detected only once. V and J are TRBV6-2 or TRBV6-3 and TRBJ2-2; D gene uncertain. The CDR3 covers 11 residues. Trimming took off 8 bases at V and 5 bases at J, with 6 bases between the two ends. Germline CDR1 MNHEY, CDR2 SVGEGT. The CDR3 spells CASGQTGELFF. CDR3 DNA sequence: TGTGCCAGCGGCCAAACCGGGGAGCTGTTTTTT.

J is TRBJ2-2 and V is TRBV20-1, with D perhaps TRBD1 (6 bases). Between the trimmed V and J ends, which lost 0 bases and 5 bases, there was a span of 19 bases. CDR3 size: 17 residues. CDR1 and CDR2 from the germline V gene are DFQATT and SNEGSKA (reference sequence). CDR3 sequence: CSARDRPGRGRTGELFF. For the CDR3, the DNA is TGCAGTGCTAGAGATCGGCCCGGCAGGGGAAGGACCGGGGAGCTGTTTTTT.

This clonotype was counted a single time. The V gene is TRBV12-3 or TRBV12-4, the J gene TRBJ2-3; 16 bases line up with TRBD2. Trimming removed 4 bases from V and 6 bases from J; junction bases left unmatched: 13. The CDR3 consists of 19 residues. Written as DNA, the CDR3 is TGTGCCAGCAGTTCTGTCCCGGGACTAGCGGGGGGGATCTCGGATACGCAGTATTTT. This translates into CASSSVPGLAGGISDTQYF.

Only one count was recorded for this clonotype. The J gene is TRBJ2-7, the V gene TRBV3-1; TRBD2 might be the D (5 bases). Trimming pared 1 base from V and 6 bases from J, leaving 10 bases between. Germline V gene data show CDR1 as LGHDT and CDR2 as YNNKEL (reference sequence). The CDR3 loop spans 13 amino acids. The CDR3 loop is CASSQASPGEQYF. The DNA of the CDR3 is TGTGCCAGCAGCCAAGCTAGCCCGGGCGAGCAGTACTTC.

This clonotype came up once. The genes are TRBV24-1 and TRBJ1-2; possible D gene TRBD1, 5 bases. The CDR3 length is 14 residues. V dropped 3 bases and J dropped 8 bases, with 15 bases sitting between them. Germline loops: CDR1 KGHDR, CDR2 SFDVKD. CDR3 in DNA: TGTGCCACCAGTGATCGGGCAGGGTCTCTCGGCTACACCTTC. It encodes CATSDRAGSLGYTF.

The V gene is TRBV28, the J gene TRBJ2-1; D not resolved. The CDR3 runs 13 residues. Germline V lookup: CDR1 MDHEN, CDR2 SYDVKM. V was cut by 5 bases and J by 7 bases, with 12 bases left in between. The CDR3, as DNA: TGTGCCAGCAGTGTCTTTGCACCTAATGAGCAGTTCTTC. As protein: CASSVFAPNEQFF.

The V and J genes are TRBV7-9 and TRBJ2-3; the match to TRBD2 covers 10 bases. Looked up from germline, CDR1 is SEHNR and CDR2 is FQNEAQ (reference sequence). The CDR3 consists of 16 residues. V was clipped by 3 bases and J by 0 bases; unmatched bases: 3. The CDR3 reads CASSFLAGVSTDTQYF. CDR3 nucleotide sequence: TGTGCCAGCAGCTTCCTAGCGGGGGTCAGCACAGATACGCAGTATTTT.

This chain joins TRBV18 and TRBJ1-2; D remains unclear. Trimming left V 3 bases short and J 3 bases short, with 14 bases between. The CDR3 has 15 residues. The germline CDR1 and CDR2 sequences are KGHSH and LQKENI. The CDR3 loop reads CASSPQEAVDYGYTF. For the CDR3, the DNA is TGTGCCAGCTCACCCCAAGAGGCAGTCGACTATGGCTACACCTTC.